These T cell receptor beta chains were read from a single sample in a study of beta chain features in type 1 diabetes. Method: immunoSEQ multiplex PCR; TCRdb's copy keeps in-frame clones and lacks some. The data hold around 310,000 clones, with about 10% observed a single time. The sequenced sample was naive CD4+ T cells from blood. All receptors derive from a woman younger than 45 in good health. Both conserved end residues are part of each CDR3. A D gene is named only where the DNA matches it firmly. Clone sizes are given selectively: once, few, many, or a class where the clone is expanded.

>TRBV11-2|19|TRBJ2-1|TRBD1|few
CASSRVGQGLAGPLAEQFF
TGTGCCAGCAGTCGTGTGGGACAGGGGTTGGCGGGGCCCCTGGCGGAGCAGTTCTTC
>TRBV30|14|TRBJ2-5|TRBD2|once
CASKSGIGWETQYF
TGTGCCTCAAAGAGCGGGATTGGGTGGGAGACCCAGTACTTC
>TRBV18|17|TRBJ2-1|.|few
CASSPLLRGNSYNEQFF
TGTGCCAGCTCACCCTTATTACGAGGGAACTCCTACAATGAGCAGTTCTTC
>TRBV29-1|13|TRBJ2-2|.|.
CSVQGSLDGELFF
TGCAGCGTTCAGGGCAGCCTAGACGGGGAGCTGTTTTTT
>TRBV5-1|15|TRBJ2-2|TRBD1|.
CASSPRTGVTGELFF
TGCGCCAGCAGCCCTAGAACAGGGGTAACCGGGGAGCTGTTTTTT
>TRBV10-3|12|TRBJ2-2|.|.
CAISEGAVELFF
TGTGCCATCAGTGAGGGGGCAGTGGAGCTGTTTTTT
>TRBV11-3|14|TRBJ2-1|TRBD2|few
CASSLVGRGDEQFF
TGTGCCAGCAGCTTAGTAGGACGGGGGGATGAGCAGTTCTTC
>TRBV2|15|TRBJ2-1|.|.
CASSEGGREYNEQFF
TGTGCCAGCAGTGAAGGGGGCCGAGAGTACAATGAGCAGTTCTTC
>TRBV27|14|TRBJ2-1|TRBD2|few
CASSSLSGYNEQFF
TGTGCCAGCAGTTCCCTTAGCGGGTACAATGAGCAGTTCTTC
>TRBV7-2|13|TRBJ2-7|TRBD1|few
CASSPDRDHEQYF
TGTGCCAGCAGCCCGGACAGGGACCACGAGCAGTACTTC
>TRBV27|14|TRBJ2-5|TRBD1|few
CASSPGTGKETQYF
TGTGCCAGCAGTCCAGGGACAGGGAAAGAGACCCAGTACTTC
>TRBV7-2|14|TRBJ2-1|.|.
CASSSGFSYNEQFF
TGTGCCAGCAGCTCAGGCTTCTCCTACAATGAGCAGTTCTTC
>TRBV7-3|16|TRBJ2-7|TRBD2|few
CASSTGGTSGDYEQYF
TGTGCCAGCAGCACAGGAGGGACTAGCGGTGACTACGAGCAGTACTTC
>TRBV7-2|12|TRBJ2-7|.|.
CASSLNTNEQYF
TGTGCCAGCAGCTTGAATACTAACGAGCAGTACTTC
>TRBV10-3|14|TRBJ2-1|.|few
CAISDPAAGNEQFF
TGTGCCATCAGTGATCCAGCGGCGGGGAATGAGCAGTTCTTC
>TRBV30|11|TRBJ2-7|TRBD1|few
CACVTGYEQYF
TGTGCCTGCGTGACAGGGTACGAGCAGTACTTC
>TRBV9|16|TRBJ2-5|.|few
CASSVGASEGMETQYF
TGTGCCAGCAGCGTCGGAGCGTCAGAGGGTATGGAGACCCAGTACTTC
>TRBV4-1|15|TRBJ2-2|.|few
CASSQEGVITGELFF
TGCGCCAGCAGCCAAGAGGGAGTGATCACCGGGGAGCTGTTTTTT
>TRBV9|13|TRBJ1-1|.|few
CASSRGPNTEAFF
TGTGCCAGCAGCCGAGGCCCAAACACTGAAGCTTTCTTT
>TRBV28|10|TRBJ1-4|.|.
CATLREKLFF
TGTGCCACCCTCAGGGAAAAACTGTTTTTT
>TRBV7-2|14|TRBJ2-7|TRBD1|.
CASSSGQGPYEQYF
TGTGCCAGCAGCTCAGGACAGGGACCCTACGAGCAGTACTTC
>TRBV7-2|17|TRBJ2-3|TRBD2|.
CASSTQTSGSFADTQYF
TGTGCCAGCAGTACCCAGACTAGCGGGAGTTTCGCAGATACGCAGTATTTT
>TRBV30|15|TRBJ2-5|TRBD2|few
CAWSSRRTREETQYF
TGTGCCTGGAGTTCAAGGCGGACTAGGGAAGAGACCCAGTACTTC
>TRBV27|15|TRBJ1-1|TRBD1|.
CASSPSGQGGAEAFF
TGTGCCAGCAGTCCGTCGGGACAGGGGGGCGCTGAAGCTTTCTTT
>TRBV11-2|13|TRBJ2-1|TRBD1|.
CASRLTGGNEQFF
TGTGCCAGCAGGCTCACAGGGGGCAATGAGCAGTTCTTC
>TRBV18|14|TRBJ1-4|.|.
CASSPTGPGEKLFF
TGTGCCAGCTCACCGACAGGACCTGGGGAAAAACTGTTTTTT
>TRBV7-6|16|TRBJ2-3|.|few
CASSLLAFADTDTQYF
TGTGCCAGCAGCTTACTAGCTTTTGCCGACACAGATACGCAGTATTTT
>TRBV28|14|TRBJ2-1|.|few
CASSSPPPERKQFF
TGTGCCAGCAGTTCACCCCCTCCGGAGAGGAAGCAGTTCTTC
>TRBV18|13|TRBJ2-5|.|.
CASSPPSQETQYF
TGTGCCAGCTCACCACCTTCTCAAGAGACCCAGTACTTC
>TRBV28|13|TRBJ1-4|TRBD1|.
CATQLPGGGKLFF
TGTGCCACCCAATTACCAGGGGGCGGAAAACTGTTTTTT
>TRBV2|17|TRBJ2-4|TRBD2|few
CASSEPGLAVAKNIQYF
TGTGCCAGCAGTGAACCGGGACTAGCGGTAGCCAAAAACATTCAGTACTTC
>TRBV15|16|TRBJ2-1|.|.
CATSRLSGRTYNEQFF
TGTGCCACCAGCAGACTCAGCGGGCGGACCTACAATGAGCAGTTCTTC
>TRBV29-1|15|TRBJ2-2|TRBD2|few
CSCLAGVANTGELFF
TGCAGTTGCCTAGCGGGAGTAGCGAACACCGGGGAGCTGTTTTTT
>TRBV7-9|17|TRBJ2-6|TRBD2|.
CASSSPGLVSGANVLTF
TGTGCCAGCAGCTCCCCGGGACTAGTGAGTGGGGCCAACGTCCTGACTTTC
>TRBV5-6|16|TRBJ2-1|TRBD2|few
CASSLVGLAGDNEQFF
TGTGCCAGCAGCTTGGTGGGACTAGCGGGAGACAATGAGCAGTTCTTC